Given below is one TCR beta chain in context. Antigen specificity is unknown. The entry originates in a study of regulatory T cells in long-lasting Graves disease. General observations from the study: Only a small sample size was used, which may have cut accuracy. There was favoring of TRBV28, TRBJ1-2 and TRBJ2-5 in persistent disease.

The V gene's germline CDR1 is SGDLS and CDR2 YYNGEE. This CDR3 has 15 residues. V was trimmed by 4 bases and J by 7 bases, leaving 20 bases between them. Time point indicated: newly diagnosed GD, antithyroid drugs for less than 3 months. RNA extracted from PBMCs served as the sequencing template. EDTA tubes received around 9 milliliters of collected peripheral blood. Arm-PCR of CDR3 regions with iRepertoire HTBI primers generated TCR beta libraries. TCRdb reprocessed the multiplex PCR reads with MiXCR, giving one entry per CDR3 protein. The data show 450,000 to 600,000 distinct CDR3 sequences, around 15% seen once. The data were also submitted as part of a second study, on T cells in Graves' hyperthyroidism and ophthalmopathy.

This material consisted of peripheral blood mononuclear cells (PBMCs), taken at new diagnosis, from a patient treated with antithyroid drugs. The chain combines TRBV9 with TRBJ1-1, with D possibly TRBD1 on 6 matching bases. The clonotype originates from a man aged 35 to 55 with Graves disease. DNA for the CDR3: TGTGCCAGCAGCCCCTCGGGGGGGGCGAATTTTGAAGCTTTCTTT. This sequence encodes CASSPSGGANFEAFF.